This T cell receptor beta chain emerged from a study of cytomegalovirus exposure and HLA in healthy donors. Findings of the study overall: The classifier reportedly diagnosed cytomegalovirus status with high sensitivity and specificity. TCR beta V- and J-gene trimming was later associated with a missense DCLRE1C variant.

PCR involved 60 Vbeta and 13 Jbeta primers. Data came from immunoSEQ multiplex PCR; TCRdb stores just in-frame clones and leaves some out. The sample carries over 150,000 clones, about 77% recorded once. Points on this clone: No antigen is known for it.

The V segment lost 4 bases and the J segment 6 bases; nucleotides outside the gene matches: 8. Per the germline V gene, CDR1 is SGHVS and CDR2 is FQNEAQ. This CDR3 is built from 16 residues. The sequenced sample consisted of PBMCs. J is TRBJ1-4 and V is TRBV7-8, with TRBD1 identical over 10 bases. The TCR was taken from a woman in her thirties or forties in good health and CMV-seropositive. This CDR3 reads CASSSLGTGEDEKLFF. The CDR3 DNA follows: TGTGCCAGCAGCTCCTTGGGGACAGGGGAGGATGAAAAACTGTTTTTT.